This T cell receptor (beta chain) was documented in a study of cytomegalovirus exposure and HLA in healthy donors. Study findings and constraints: Across all donors, roughly uniform sequencing depth was an assumption of the presence/absence analyses. Cytomegalovirus status was reportedly diagnosed by the classifier with high sensitivity and specificity. Whilst most TCR sequences proved rare, a subset of public TCRs occurred across many donors.

A note on this clone: The antigen is undetermined.

The CDR3 contains 15 residues. Germline V CDR1 and CDR2: MNHNY, SVGAGI (reference sequence). Trimming pared 8 bases from V and 2 bases from J, leaving 15 bases between. It was with 60 Vbeta and 13 Jbeta primers that the PCR ran. Sequenced by immunoSEQ multiplex PCR; TCRdb stores in-frame clones only, minus some. The profile shows around 200,000 clones, 60% to 80% of them singletons. The chain joins TRBV6-6 to TRBJ2-2; D perhaps matches TRBD1 (5 bases). This receptor was identified in a man in his forties in good health and CMV-seronegative. The sample comprised PBMCs. As DNA, the CDR3 is TGTGCCAGCTCGTGGGGCAGGGAAAACACCGGGGAGCTGTTTTTT. It yields the protein CASSWGRENTGELFF.